The 32 T cell receptor beta chains listed next were all sequenced from one sample in a study of radiotherapy plus CTLA-4 blockade in lung cancer. Sequencing was performed with immunoSEQ multiplex PCR; in TCRdb, only in-frame clones are kept and a portion is missing. The data hold about 40,000 clones, with roughly 79% observed a single time. Sequencing was performed on peripheral blood, taken from a patient treated with radiotherapy plus ipilimumab. These receptor sequences come from a human donor with non-small cell lung cancer that progressed on radiotherapy plus ipilimumab.

J is TRBJ2-3 and V is TRBV2; 7 bases are a match to TRBD1. The CDR3 has 15 amino acids. The germline V gene encodes CDR1 SNHLY and CDR2 FYNNEI. Unmatched junction bases numbered 3, after V lost 2 bases and J lost 1 base. In DNA, the CDR3 is TGTGCCAGCAGTGAAATGGGGACAGGCACAGATACGCAGTATTTT. It codes for CASSEMGTGTDTQYF.

Note on this clone: The junction does not match germline at one end; this may be a read error. This rearrangement joins TRBV7-7 to TRBJ2-5; maybe TRBD2 (6 bases). Looked up from germline, CDR1 is SSHAT and CDR2 is FNYEAQ (reference sequence). The CDR3 runs to 15 residues. The CDR3 nucleotides read TGTGCTAGCAGCTTATCGCCCGGGAGCGGCGAGACCCAGTACTTC. Protein sequence: CASSLSPGSGETQYF. Full variable domain (remainder filled in from reference TRBV7-7 and TRBJ2-5): GAGVSQSPRYKVTKRGQDVTLRCDPISSHATLYWYQQALGQGPEFLTYFNYEAQPDKSGLPSDRFSAERPEGSISTLTIQRTEQRDSAMYRCASSLSPGSGETQYFGPGTRLLVL.

This rearrangement joins TRBV6-4 to TRBJ2-3, with TRBD2 matching over 11 bases. The CDR3 consists of 15 residues. With 4 bases clipped from V and 4 bases from J, the junction kept 4 bases outside the gene matches. Germline V gene lookup returns CDR1 MRHNA and CDR2 SNTAGT. The CDR3 DNA sequence: TGTGCCAGCAGTGTACTAGCGGGGGCCCCAGATACGCAGTATTTT. This encodes CASSVLAGAPDTQYF.

The V call is TRBV7-8, the J call TRBJ2-1; 7 bases are shared with TRBD1. The CDR3 contains 14 residues. Germline CDR1 SGHVS, CDR2 FQNEAQ. V lost 2 bases, J lost 8 bases, and 6 bases stayed unmatched. CDR3 nucleotides: TGTGCCAGCAGCTTACGAGTAGGGGGCCATGAGCAGTTCTTC. Its protein is CASSLRVGGHEQFF. Based on the CDR3 plus reference TRBV7-8 and TRBJ2-1, the full variable domain is GAGVSQSPRYKVAKRGQDVALRCDPISGHVSLFWYQQALGQGPEFLTYFQNEAQLDKSGLPSDRFFAERPEGSVSTLKIQRTQQEDSAVYLCASSLRVGGHEQFFGPGTRLTVL.

The chain recombines TRBV5-1 with TRBJ1-4, with 9 nucleotides matching TRBD1. With 4 bases clipped from V and 8 bases from J, the junction kept 9 bases outside the gene matches. This CDR3 has 15 residues. Germline CDR1 and CDR2: SGHRS and YFSETQ. In nucleotides, the CDR3 is TGCGCCAGCAGCGACCCGGGACAGGGTCGGGAAAAACTGTTTTTT. It specifies CASSDPGQGREKLFF.

The CDR3 DNA is TGTGCCAGCAGCCGCAGGGGCGACGAGACCCAGTACTTC. It is translated as CASSRRGDETQYF. V is TRBV7-3 and J is TRBJ2-5; D possibly corresponds to TRBD1 (6 bases). V was trimmed by 5 bases and J by 5 bases, leaving 12 bases between them. CDR3 length: 13 residues. Germline CDR1 is SGHTA and CDR2 is FQGTGA.

This clone has a single count. The V gene is TRBV10-3, the J gene TRBJ2-7; 12 nucleotides match TRBD2. V lost 4 bases and J lost 0; bases outside the gene matches: 1. The CDR3 covers 15 residues. CDR1 is ENHRY, CDR2 SYGVKD, per germline. CDR3 bases: TGTGCCATCAGTGGACTAGCGGGGGCCTCCTACGAGCAGTACTTC. It translates to CAISGLAGASYEQYF.

CDR3 nucleotides: TGTGCCAGTAGGGCTCAGGGGTTCCCTAATGAAAAACTGTTTTTT. It is translated as CASRAQGFPNEKLFF. J is TRBJ1-4 and V is TRBV19, with D perhaps TRBD1 (6 bases). The germline gives CDR1 LNHDA, CDR2 SQIVND (reference sequence). The CDR3 is made up of 15 amino acids. The V and J ends lost 6 bases and 3 bases respectively, with 14 bases between them.

This clone was seen more than once but under ten times. The V call is TRBV6-5, the J call TRBJ1-5, with TRBD1 as a possible D gene (5 bases). Germline CDR1 reads MNHEY; CDR2 reads SVGAGI. This CDR3 has 13 amino acids. V was pared by 6 bases and J by 7 bases, with 13 bases between. In DNA, the CDR3 is TGTGCCAGCAGAGAGGGAGGGGACCAGCCCCAGCATTTT. Encoded protein: CASREGGDQPQHF.

The genes are TRBV7-9 and TRBJ1-6; D is possibly TRBD1 (6 bases). The length of the CDR3 is 13 residues. Germline-derived CDR1 and CDR2 are SEHNR and FQNEAQ (reference sequence). Trimming took 4 bases from V and 13 from J, leaving 14 bases between them. CDR3 nucleotide sequence: TGTGCCAGCAGCTACGGGACACAAACCCCCCTCCACTTT. Amino acid sequence: CASSYGTQTPLHF.

The chain recombines TRBV5-1 with TRBJ1-4; 8 bases line up with TRBD1. CDR1 and CDR2 from the germline V gene are SGHRS and YFSETQ. V shed 4 bases, J shed 4 bases, and the junction held 9 bases outside the gene matches. The CDR3 contains 16 residues. The CDR3 loop is CASSKGQAVVNEKLFF. The CDR3 bases are TGCGCCAGCAGCAAGGGACAGGCGGTCGTTAATGAAAAACTGTTTTTT.

J is TRBJ1-2 and V is TRBV18, with 9 bases identical to TRBD1. CDR1 KGHSH and CDR2 LQKENI come from the germline V gene. The CDR3 is 16 residues long. V dropped 2 bases and J dropped 4; count of bases not matched to a gene: 8. The CDR3 DNA follows: TGTGCCAGCTCACCAACAACAGGGGGCAGGGTCTATGGCTACACCTTC. Translated: CASSPTTGGRVYGYTF.

The rearrangement links TRBV6-5 to TRBJ2-1; 12 bases map to TRBD2. The CDR3 runs to 15 residues. CDR1 is MNHEY and CDR2 is SVGAGI in the germline V gene. Trimming took 4 bases from V and 6 from J; bases not matched to a gene: 4. The chain's CDR3 is CASSSSGGASNEQFF. The DNA of the CDR3 is TGTGCCAGCAGTTCTAGCGGGGGGGCCAGCAATGAGCAGTTCTTC.

The V gene is TRBV18, the J gene TRBJ2-2, with TRBD1 identical over 8 bases. From germline, CDR1 is KGHSH and CDR2 LQKENI. The CDR3 covers 15 residues. Losses at the gene ends were 2 bases for V and 4 bases for J; bases not matched to a gene: 3. DNA for the CDR3: TGTGCCAGCTCACCATCTACAGGGGGCACCGGGGAGCTGTTTTTT. This translates into CASSPSTGGTGELFF.

V usage is TRBV5-5 and J usage is TRBJ1-2; D is uncertain. Germline CDR1 and CDR2: SGHKS and YYEKEE (reference sequence). The CDR3 length is 15 residues. V gave up 1 base and J gave up 4 bases, with 14 bases separating them. CDR3: CASSLTVSGSYGYTF. CDR3 nucleotide sequence: TGTGCCAGCAGCTTGACGGTATCGGGGTCCTATGGCTACACCTTC. The full variable domain, rest sourced from reference TRBV5-5 and TRBJ1-2, is DAGVTQSPTHLIKTRGQQVTLRCSPISGHKSVSWYQQVLGQGPQFIFQYYEKEERGRGNFPDRFSARQFPNYSSELNVNALLLGDSALYLCASSLTVSGSYGYTFGSGTRLTVV.

The chain is built from TRBV18 and TRBJ2-5; 8 nucleotides agree with TRBD1. The CDR3 totals 18 residues. Germline trimming cut 5 bases from V and 4 bases from J; bases unmatched to any gene: 18. Germline V gives CDR1 KGHSH, CDR2 LQKENI. The CDR3 loop reads CASSSAQTGTGRTETQYF. In DNA form, the CDR3 reads TGTGCCAGCTCATCGGCACAAACCGGGACAGGTCGCACAGAGACCCAGTACTTC. Combining the CDR3 with reference TRBV18 and TRBJ2-5 gives the whole variable domain NAGVMQNPRHLVRRRGQEARLRCSPMKGHSHVYWYRQLPEEGLKFMVYLQKENIIDESGMPKERFSAEFPKEGPSILRIQQVVRGDSAAYFCASSSAQTGTGRTETQYFGPGTRLLVL.

The chain combines TRBV5-4 with TRBJ2-2; D is unresolved. The V end was cut by 4 bases, the J end by 4 bases, with 14 bases between. The length of the CDR3 is 15 residues. The germline V gene has CDR1 SGHNT and CDR2 YYREEE (reference sequence). DNA for the CDR3: TGTGCCAGCAGCCTACTCGCGGAGTCCACCGGGGAGCTGTTTTTT. Amino acid sequence: CASSLLAESTGELFF.

The chain links TRBV7-2 to TRBJ1-1; TRBD1 agrees at 7 bases. Germline V gene sequence: CDR1 SGHTA, CDR2 FQGNSA. Trimming took 8 bases from V and 6 from J; bases not matched to a gene: 12. The CDR3 spans 14 residues. The CDR3 region has the DNA TGTGCCAGCTCCCTTGGGACAGTCCCCTCTGAAGCTTTCTTT. It encodes CASSLGTVPSEAFF. The full variable domain, with the rest looked up from reference TRBV7-2 and TRBJ1-1, is GAGVSQSPSNKVTEKGKDVELRCDPISGHTALYWYRQSLGQGLEFLIYFQGNSAPDKSGLPSDRFSAERTGGSVSTLTIQRTQQEDSAVYLCASSLGTVPSEAFFGQGTRLTVV.

This chain uses TRBV5-1 with TRBJ2-2; 14 bases match TRBD2. With V trimmed by 4 bases and J by 0 bases, 5 bases remained unmatched. The length of the CDR3 is 18 residues. Germline values: CDR1 SGHRS, CDR2 YFSETQ. CDR3 nucleotide sequence: TGCGCCAGCAGCCCCGGACTAGCGGGGGGCCCGAACACCGGGGAGCTGTTTTTT. It yields the protein CASSPGLAGGPNTGELFF.

The rearrangement uses TRBV7-3 and TRBJ1-4; D is unclear. V lost 5 bases to trimming and J lost 5 bases, with 15 bases between them. Germline lookup yields CDR1 SGHTA and CDR2 FQGTGA. The CDR3 contains 15 residues. CDR3 sequence: CASSLNSGRNEKLFF. The CDR3 region has the DNA TGTGCCAGCAGCCTAAACAGCGGGAGAAATGAAAAACTGTTTTTT.

The chain joins TRBV19 to TRBJ1-3; D not resolved. This CDR3 is built from 17 residues. CDR1 and CDR2 (germline): LNHDA, SQIVND (reference sequence). Trimming removed 3 bases at V and 0 bases at J, with 15 bases between. The CDR3 reads CASSMRFTPLSGNTIYF. In DNA, the CDR3 is TGTGCCAGTAGTATGCGCTTCACCCCCCTCTCTGGAAACACCATATATTTT.

By share, this clone ranks as medium-sized. This chain links TRBV9 with TRBJ2-7, with 7 bases matching TRBD1. This CDR3 has 13 amino acids. The V segment lost 6 bases and the J segment 3 bases; nucleotides outside the gene matches: 6. CDR1 SGDLS and CDR2 YYNGEE come from the germline V gene. The CDR3 region has the DNA TGTGCCAGCACTGGGACAGAGGGCTACGAGCAGTACTTC. Protein sequence: CASTGTEGYEQYF.

The chain carries TRBV18 and TRBJ2-4; 10 bases map to TRBD2. The CDR3 has 16 residues. The V and J ends lost 3 bases and 9 bases, in that order; junction bases with no gene match: 11. Germline V gene sequence: CDR1 KGHSH, CDR2 LQKENI. In DNA form, the CDR3 reads TGTGCCAGCTCACCCGGCAGCGGGGGGGCCGGAGGCATTCAGTACTTC. It is translated as CASSPGSGGAGGIQYF. Looking up the rest from reference TRBV18 and TRBJ2-4 gives the full variable domain: NAGVMQNPRHLVRRRGQEARLRCSPMKGHSHVYWYRQLPEEGLKFMVYLQKENIIDESGMPKERFSAEFPKEGPSILRIQQVVRGDSAAYFCASSPGSGGAGGIQYFGAGTRLSVL.

This clone was observed a few times. This CDR3 is also generated by other DNA sequences in the sample. This CDR3 is CSVTQGNEQFF. CDR3 nucleotides: TGCAGTGTTACTCAGGGGAATGAGCAGTTCTTC. J is TRBJ2-1 and V is TRBV20-1; D might be TRBD1 (6 bases). The CDR3 contains 11 residues. The V gene lost 7 bases and the J gene lost 7 bases, with 11 bases spanning the gap. The germline V gene encodes CDR1 DFQATT and CDR2 SNEGSKA (reference sequence).

This clone was detected only a few times. The chain employs TRBV4-2 and TRBJ2-1, with TRBD2 as a possible D gene (6 bases). The length of the CDR3 is 15 residues. The V gene lost 0 bases and the J gene lost 8 bases, with 14 bases spanning the gap. The germline V gene encodes CDR1 LGHNA and CDR2 YNFKEQ. The chain's CDR3 is CASSQEEGLAHEQFF. The CDR3 DNA follows: TGTGCCAGCAGCCAAGAGGAGGGACTTGCCCATGAGCAGTTCTTC.

The V call is TRBV5-1, the J call TRBJ1-3, with a weak D call TRBD1 (5 bases). CDR3 length: 15 amino acids. Germline values: CDR1 SGHRS, CDR2 YFSETQ. Trimming took off 0 bases at V and 0 bases at J, with 7 bases between the two ends. CDR3 in amino acids: CASSLGQYSGNTIYF. For the CDR3, the DNA is TGCGCCAGCAGCTTGGGACAGTACTCTGGAAACACCATATATTTT.

This chain uses TRBV12-5 with TRBJ2-3; TRBD2 aligns across 11 bases. The CDR3 has 14 residues. V lost 6 bases, J lost 6 bases, and 5 bases stayed unmatched. Germline V gene data show CDR1 as LGHNT and CDR2 as FRNRAP. CDR3 in amino acids: CASGTSGGQDTQYF. The DNA for the CDR3 is TGTGCTAGTGGAACTAGCGGGGGACAGGATACGCAGTATTTT. The full variable domain, with the rest looked up from reference TRBV12-5 and TRBJ2-3, is DARVTQTPRHKVTEMGQEVTMRCQPILGHNTVFWYRQTMMQGLELLAYFRNRAPLDDSGMPKDRFSAEMPDATLATLKIQPSEPRDSAVYFCASGTSGGQDTQYFGPGTRLTVL.

V and J are TRBV15 and TRBJ2-7, with D perhaps matching TRBD2 (6 bases). Germline loops: CDR1 LNHNV, CDR2 YYDKDF (reference sequence). V was clipped by 4 bases and J by 2 bases, with 9 bases between them. This CDR3 contains 13 residues. CDR3 in DNA: TGTGCCACCAGCATGGGACTTGCCTACGAGCAGTACTTC. The encoded protein is CATSMGLAYEQYF.

This chain joins TRBV6-5 and TRBJ1-5; D unresolved. CDR1 MNHEY and CDR2 SVGAGI come from the germline V gene. The CDR3 contains 15 residues. Trimming cost V 3 bases and J 4 bases, with 13 bases left between them. CDR3 loop: CASSYGGGFNQPQHF. The CDR3, as DNA: TGTGCCAGCAGTTATGGAGGCGGGTTTAATCAGCCCCAGCATTTT.

This clone was seen a single time. The V call is TRBV4-1, the J call TRBJ2-4, with D possibly matching TRBD2 (5 bases). CDR3 length: 16 amino acids. Germline V lookup: CDR1 MGHRA, CDR2 YSYEKL. V was shortened by 1 base and J by 0 bases, with 10 bases between the two germline ends. The CDR3 sequence is CASSQGGDLAKNIQYF. Written as DNA, the CDR3 is TGCGCCAGCAGCCAAGGGGGAGACCTAGCCAAAAACATTCAGTACTTC.

This clone was detected a few times. The genes are TRBV9 and TRBJ2-1; 10 nucleotides agree with TRBD1. J gave up 2 bases and V 4 bases, and 9 bases lay outside the gene matches. CDR1 is SGDLS, CDR2 YYNGEE, per germline. The CDR3 spans 17 residues. CDR3: CASSFYWDRGPYNEQFF. Here the CDR3 DNA reads TGTGCCAGCAGCTTTTATTGGGACAGGGGACCCTACAATGAGCAGTTCTTC.

The chain uses TRBV9 and TRBJ1-1, with TRBD1 matching over 12 bases. CDR1 is SGDLS, CDR2 YYNGEE, per germline. Trimming cost V 4 bases and J 1 base; bases outside gene matches: 5. The CDR3 runs 16 residues. For the CDR3, the DNA is TGTGCCAGCAGCCCGGGACAGGGGGCAGCGAACACTGAAGCTTTCTTT. Protein sequence: CASSPGQGAANTEAFF.